Below, 10 T cell receptor beta chains from the same sample are listed, as sequenced in a study of T cells in Graves' hyperthyroidism and ophthalmopathy. The TCR beta CDR3 regions underwent amplification using RNA transcripts as the source. First-round RT-PCR of the TCR CDR3 relied on the HTBI primer set. Via MiXCR, TCRdb re-called the multiplex PCR reads, giving one row per CDR3 protein. The data show 600,000 to 650,000 distinct CDR3 sequences, roughly 17% seen once. Sequenced: blood. These receptor sequences come from a woman in her thirties with Graves' hyperthyroidism.

In this sample, this clonotype turned up many times. The chain joins TRBV7-9 to TRBJ1-1, with D perhaps matching TRBD1 (6 bases). V was shortened by 5 bases and J by 3 bases, with 16 bases between the two germline ends. Germline V lookup: CDR1 SEHNR, CDR2 FQNEAQ (reference sequence). CDR3 length: 15 amino acids. Here the CDR3 DNA reads TGTGCCAGCAGCCCGAGCGGGGGGGGCGACACTGAAGCTTTCTTT. It encodes CASSPSGGGDTEAFF.

V gene TRBV6-5 combines with J gene TRBJ1-1; tentatively, D is TRBD1 (5 bases). The germline CDR1 and CDR2 sequences are MNHEY and SVGAGI. The V end lost 0 bases, the J end lost 5 bases, and 13 bases lay between the germline ends. The CDR3 runs 15 residues. CDR3 sequence (DNA): TGTGCCAGCAGTTACTCCCGGAGGGGATGGACTGAAGCTTTCTTT. Amino acids: CASSYSRRGWTEAFF.

This clonotype was counted only a few times. The genes are TRBV10-3 and TRBJ1-1; D unresolved. CDR1 ENHRY and CDR2 SYGVKD come from the germline V gene. V gave up 3 bases and J gave up 1 base, with 9 bases separating them. The CDR3 has 14 amino acids. DNA of the CDR3: TGTGCCATCAGTGATAGGGTTGCGAACACTGAAGCTTTCTTT. It encodes CAISDRVANTEAFF.

In this sample, this clonotype turned up many times. The J gene is TRBJ2-1, the V gene TRBV6-1; 11 bases match TRBD2. This CDR3 contains 15 residues. CDR1 is MNHNS and CDR2 is SASEGT in the germline V gene. V trimming: 6 bases; J trimming: 7 bases; junction bases outside the gene matches: 8. The CDR3 bases are TGTGCCAGCAGAGTAGGGACTAGCGGAGGGAATGAGCAGTTCTTC. This codes for CASRVGTSGGNEQFF.

This clonotype was seen at least ten times. The chain joins TRBV11-2 to TRBJ2-2, with 7 nucleotides matching TRBD1. After removal of 3 bases from V and 3 bases from J, the junction contained 4 bases not matched to a gene. Per germline, CDR1 SGHAT and CDR2 FQNNGV. There are 15 residues in the CDR3. This chain's CDR3 is CASSLGTEYTGELFF. In nucleotides, the CDR3 is TGTGCCAGCAGCTTGGGGACAGAGTACACCGGGGAGCTGTTTTTT.

There are a few counts of this clonotype. The chain employs TRBV2 and TRBJ2-5; no firm D call. CDR3 length: 14 residues. Trimming stripped 6 bases from V and 4 bases from J, with 15 bases between. Looked up from germline, CDR1 is SNHLY and CDR2 is FYNNEI. The CDR3, as DNA: TGTGCCAGCAGCTATTTAAAATCGGCAGAGACCCAGTACTTC. This encodes CASSYLKSAETQYF.

The rearrangement links TRBV28 to TRBJ2-3; D perhaps matches TRBD2 (5 bases). The CDR3 spans 18 residues. The germline V gene has CDR1 MDHEN and CDR2 SYDVKM. V lost 6 bases and J 0 bases, leaving 22 bases between the germline ends. CDR3 DNA sequence: TGTGCCAGCAGGAACCTCGGGGAAGAGCGTCATAGCACAGATACGCAGTATTTT. The encoded protein is CASRNLGEERHSTDTQYF.

The J gene is TRBJ2-7, the V gene TRBV19, with D possibly matching TRBD2 (6 bases). V lost 4 bases to trimming and J lost 0 bases, with 10 bases between them. The V gene's germline CDR1 is LNHDA and CDR2 SQIVND (reference sequence). The CDR3 contains 14 residues. Here the CDR3 reads CASSRDGSSYEQYF. CDR3 bases: TGTGCCAGTAGTAGGGACGGGAGCTCCTACGAGCAGTACTTC.

This clonotype occurred many times. J is TRBJ1-1 and V is TRBV28, with 7 positions matching TRBD1. Germline V gene lookup returns CDR1 MDHEN and CDR2 SYDVKM. The CDR3 runs 16 residues. V lost 5 bases and J lost 1; bases outside the gene matches: 10. CDR3 residues: CASSIYRGTRNTEAFF. CDR3 in DNA: TGTGCCAGCAGTATTTACAGGGGAACTAGGAACACTGAAGCTTTCTTT.

V usage is TRBV12-3 or TRBV12-4 and J usage is TRBJ2-7, with D perhaps TRBD1 (6 bases). This CDR3 has 15 residues. V lost 4 bases to trimming and J lost 6 bases, with 19 bases between them. CDR3 coding DNA: TGTGCCAGCAGTTGGCGGGCAGGGGCCCCTCTCGAGCAGTACTTC. It translates to CASSWRAGAPLEQYF.